Shown below are 21 T cell receptor beta chains from a single sample sequenced in a study of T cell clonality in common variable immunodeficiency. Method: immunoSEQ multiplex PCR; TCRdb's copy keeps in-frame clones and lacks some. Listed here are around 57,000 clones without any singletons, the top ten holding around 3.2%. Sequenced material: peripheral blood mononuclear cells. Receptor source: a person aged 18-69 years in good health.

The sample holds many counts of this clone. The DNA ends 3 residues before the CDR3 does, and the rest of the CDR3 is filled in from the germline J gene. This chain connects TRBV13 to TRBJ2-7; no firm D call. The CDR3 sequence is 13 residues long. The ends were cut back, 5 bases at V and 3 bases at J, with 11 bases in the middle. Germline V CDR1 and CDR2: PRHDT, FYEKMQ (reference sequence). The DNA read from the CDR3 is TGTGCCAGCAGCGCACAGATTCTCTACGAG. This encodes CASSAQILYE. The CDR3 as a whole reads CASSAQILYEQYF.

This clone was seen ten or more times. Incomplete CDR3 DNA: TGCGCCAGCAGCCTCGACCCTACGGGCTACGAG. Translation: CASSLDPTGYE. The complete CDR3 sequence is CASSLDPTGYEQYF. The V gene is TRBV5-1, the J gene TRBJ2-7; D call uncertain. The CDR3 end is not reached by the read, which stops 3 residues before it; the germline J gene fills it in. Trimming cost V 4 bases and J 3 bases, with 14 bases left between them. The CDR3 is 14 residues long. Germline V CDR1 and CDR2: SGHRS, YFSETQ. The full variable domain, its missing parts supplied by reference TRBV5-1 and TRBJ2-7, is KAGVTQTPRYLIKTRGQQVTLSCSPISGHRSVSWYQQTPGQGLQFLFEYFSETQRNKGNFPGRFSGRQFSNSRSEMNVSTLELGDSALYLCASSLDPTGYEQYFGPGTRLTVT.

Points on this clone: One junction end disagrees with the germline gene, perhaps due to a read error. This sample also contains other DNA sequences that code for the same CDR3. The chain's CDR3 is CASSRRTVRGNTIYF. CDR3 DNA, as far as it was read: TGTGCCAGCAGCCGCCGGACAGTTAGGGGTAACACA. The chain uses TRBV7-2 and TRBJ1-3; a possible D gene is TRBD1 (6 bases). The read terminates 3 residues before the CDR3 end, so the remaining end is supplied by the germline J gene. Per the germline V gene, CDR1 is SGHTA and CDR2 is FQGNSA. CDR3 length: 15 amino acids.

In regard to this clone: The read comes to an end 3 residues before the CDR3 does, leaving the germline J gene to fill in the end. The V and J genes are TRBV7-9 and TRBJ2-7; 8 nucleotides match TRBD2. V lost 3 bases to trimming and J lost 2 bases; unmatched junction nucleotides: 6. Germline V gene data show CDR1 as SEHNR and CDR2 as FQNEAQ (reference sequence). CDR3 length: 15 residues. The CDR3 DNA, read in part, is TGTGCCAGCAGCTTCGTCGGACTAGCTCCCTACGAG. This sequence encodes CASSFVGLAPYE. The whole CDR3 sequence is CASSFVGLAPYEQYF.

This clone was observed many times. Coverage ceases 3 residues before the CDR3 finishes, and the germline J gene fills in the end. J is TRBJ2-3 and V is TRBV5-4; 11 bases map to TRBD2. There are 16 residues in the CDR3. V was pared by 2 bases and J by 4 bases, with 6 bases of the junction left unmatched. The V gene's germline CDR1 is SGHNT and CDR2 YYREEE (reference sequence). The DNA read from the CDR3 is TGTGCCAGCAGCTTAACTAGCGGGAGTGCGTCAGATACG. Translated, it gives CASSLTSGSASDT. The full CDR3 protein is CASSLTSGSASDTQYF.

In regard to this clone: The CDR3 extends 3 residues past the end of the read, so its final part is completed from the germline J gene. The V and J genes are TRBV30 and TRBJ1-2; D is unclear. Germline-derived CDR1 and CDR2 are GTSNPN and SVGIG (reference sequence). The CDR3 runs 15 residues. The sequenced CDR3 bases are TGTGCCTGGAAAAGAGCGGGAGGGCCGCTAGATACC. This sequence encodes CAWKRAGGPLDT. The full CDR3 sequence reads CAWKRAGGPLDTYTF.

This clone was detected ten times or more. Coverage ceases 3 residues before the CDR3 finishes, and the germline J gene fills in the end. The rearrangement uses TRBV5-4 and TRBJ2-7; weak D call: TRBD2 (5 bases). V dropped 0 bases and J dropped 5 bases, with 6 bases sitting between them. CDR3 size: 12 residues. Germline V CDR1 and CDR2: SGHNT, YYREEE (reference sequence). The DNA read from the CDR3 is TGTGCCAGCAGCTTGGGACTACACGAG. This translates into CASSLGLHE. The entire CDR3 protein is CASSLGLHEQYF.

This clone was counted at least ten times. CDR3 DNA (partial): TGTGCCAGCAGTACCCGACTTCTCACTGGGGCCAACGTC. Its protein product is CASSTRLLTGANV. The full CDR3 reads CASSTRLLTGANVLTF. The chain carries TRBV7-3 and TRBJ2-6, with D uncertain. Read coverage stops 3 residues before the CDR3 terminus; the germline J gene supplies the remainder. Germline V gene sequence: CDR1 SGHTA, CDR2 FQGTGA. V shed 6 bases and J shed 2 bases, with 14 bases lying between them. The CDR3 has 16 residues.

This clone was counted at least ten times. Read coverage stops 3 residues before the CDR3 terminus; the germline J gene supplies the remainder. This chain connects TRBV14 to TRBJ2-7; 9 nucleotides line up with TRBD1. From germline, CDR1 is SGHDN and CDR2 FVKESK. The CDR3 totals 15 residues. The V segment lost 0 bases and the J segment 5 bases; nucleotides outside the gene matches: 5. This chain's CDR3 is CASSQDWDRVNEQYF. The sequenced part of the CDR3 DNA is TGTGCCAGCAGCCAAGATTGGGACAGGGTAAACGAG.

This clone was seen at least ten times. CDR3 DNA (partial): TGCAGTGCCCGAAAGAGAGCGGGAACCAAAAACATT. Its protein is CSARKRAGTKNI. The complete CDR3 sequence is CSARKRAGTKNIQYF. The chain is built from TRBV20-1 and TRBJ2-4; 7 nucleotides line up with TRBD2. The CDR3 is cut off 3 residues early in the read; its end comes from the germline J gene. Germline V gene sequence: CDR1 DFQATT, CDR2 SNEGSKA (reference sequence). The CDR3 length is 15 residues. The V and J ends lost 6 bases and 2 bases, in that order; junction bases with no gene match: 10.

This clone was seen at least ten times. The read ends 3 residues early relative to the CDR3; the germline J gene fills the gap. The genes are TRBV5-6 and TRBJ2-1; D unclear. The CDR3 is made up of 14 amino acids. Trimming took off 4 bases at V and 4 bases at J, with 12 bases between the two ends. Germline CDR1 reads SGHDT; CDR2 reads YYEEEE. The sequenced part of the CDR3 DNA is TGTGCCAGCAGCCCCCCCCCTTTTTACAATGAG. Amino acid sequence: CASSPPPFYNE. The full CDR3 sequence reads CASSPPPFYNEQFF. The complete variable domain, with remaining parts taken from reference TRBV5-6 and TRBJ2-1, reads DAGVTQSPTHLIKTRGQQVTLRCSPKSGHDTVSWYQQALGQGPQFIFQYYEEEERQRGNFPDRFSGHQFPNYSSELNVNALLLGDSALYLCASSPPPFYNEQFFGPGTRLTVL.

This clone was seen repeatedly, ten times or more. Read data end 3 residues before the CDR3 end; the end is taken from the germline J gene. The V and J genes are TRBV4-1 and TRBJ2-1; 16 positions match TRBD2. J gave up 6 bases and V 3 bases, and 5 bases lay outside the gene matches. Germline values: CDR1 MGHRA, CDR2 YSYEKL. The CDR3 spans 17 residues. The chain's CDR3 is CASSQGLAGGLGNEQFF. CDR3 bases read: TGCGCCAGCAGCCAGGGACTAGCGGGAGGGCTGGGCAATGAG.

This clone was recorded a few times. The read stops 3 residues short of the end of the CDR3; the missing end is completed from the germline J gene. V and J are TRBV18 and TRBJ2-1; 11 nucleotides match TRBD2. Germline loops: CDR1 KGHSH, CDR2 LQKENI. The CDR3 runs to 17 residues. Trimming cost V 3 bases and J 1 base; bases outside gene matches: 5. CDR3 bases read: TGTGCCAGCTCACCTATTACTAGCGGGAGATCCTACAATGAG. Amino acid sequence: CASSPITSGRSYNE. In full, the CDR3 is CASSPITSGRSYNEQFF.

Ten or more counts support this clone. The missing CDR3 end, 3 residues past where the read stops, is filled in from the germline J gene. The rearrangement links TRBV19 to TRBJ2-5; tentative D call: TRBD2 (6 bases). This CDR3 is built from 13 residues. V lost 5 bases, J lost 5 bases, and 12 bases lay in between. Germline CDR1 and CDR2: LNHDA and SQIVND (reference sequence). Incomplete CDR3 DNA: TGTGCCAGTAGTCCCGCCGGGGGTGAGACC. Residues: CASSPAGGET. The full CDR3 is CASSPAGGETQYF.

This clone has at least ten counts. Read coverage stops 3 residues before the CDR3 terminus; the germline J gene supplies the remainder. The chain recombines TRBV7-2 with TRBJ2-7; TRBD2 agrees at 8 bases. With V trimmed by 3 bases and J by 2 bases, 6 bases remained unmatched. This CDR3 comprises 15 residues. From germline, CDR1 is SGHTA and CDR2 FQGNSA. CDR3 amino acids: CASSFSGGTTYEQYF. Incomplete CDR3 DNA: TGTGCCAGCAGCTTTTCGGGAGGGACTACCTACGAG. Complete variable domain (other parts from reference TRBV7-2 and TRBJ2-7): GAGVSQSPSNKVTEKGKDVELRCDPISGHTALYWYRQSLGQGLEFLIYFQGNSAPDKSGLPSDRFSAERTGGSVSTLTIQRTQQEDSAVYLCASSFSGGTTYEQYFGPGTRLTVT.

This clone was found many times. At one boundary the junction diverges from the germline segment, which might be a read error. Read data end 3 residues before the CDR3 end; the end is taken from the germline J gene. The same CDR3 also results from other DNA sequences found in this sample. This rearrangement joins TRBV7-2 to TRBJ2-5, with TRBD2 identical over 9 bases. CDR1 is SGHTA, CDR2 FQGNSA, per germline. The CDR3 is 15 residues long. Partial CDR3 DNA: TGCGCCAGCAGCCAGCCGGGACTAGCACAAGAGACC. It specifies CASSQPGLAQET. The whole CDR3 sequence reads CASSQPGLAQETQYF.

This clone has ten or more counts. The read finishes 3 residues shy of the CDR3 end, and the germline J gene is used to complete it. The J gene is TRBJ2-7, the V gene TRBV15; 8 positions match TRBD2. V shed 5 bases, J shed 3 bases, and the junction held 9 bases outside the gene matches. There are 15 residues in the CDR3. Germline V CDR1 and CDR2: LNHNV, YYDKDF (reference sequence). The DNA read from the CDR3 is TGTGCCACCAGCCCCTCGAGCGGGAGTATCTACGAG. This gives the protein CATSPSSGSIYE. The full-length CDR3 reads as CATSPSSGSIYEQYF.

This clone occurred a few times. The CDR3 is cut off 3 residues early in the read; its end comes from the germline J gene. The chain employs TRBV5-1 and TRBJ2-7; 10 bases fit TRBD1. Germline lookup yields CDR1 SGHRS and CDR2 YFSETQ. The CDR3 sequence is 16 residues long. V shed 3 bases and J 5 bases; nucleotides not matched to a gene: 11. The DNA read from the CDR3 is TGCGCCAGCAGCTCGACTGCGGGACAGGGGATCAACGAG. Protein: CASSSTAGQGINE. The entire CDR3 protein is CASSSTAGQGINEQYF.

As regards this clone: The missing CDR3 end, 3 residues past where the read stops, is filled in from the germline J gene. V usage is TRBV5-1 and J usage is TRBJ2-5; 7 bases agree with TRBD2. The length of the CDR3 is 15 residues. CDR1 and CDR2 from the germline V gene are SGHRS and YFSETQ. The CDR3 here is CASSYSTREGDTQYF. The covered CDR3 bases are TGCGCCAGCAGCTACTCTACCAGGGAGGGAGATACC.

This clone appeared many times. The read is 3 residues too short to cover the CDR3 end, so that end is filled in from the germline J gene. The chain uses TRBV5-1 and TRBJ2-7; 9 positions agree with TRBD1. The CDR3 runs 16 residues. The V gene end was trimmed by 0 bases and the J gene end by 1 base; junction bases not matched to a gene: 5. Germline assignment: CDR1 SGHRS and CDR2 YFSETQ. CDR3 bases read: TGCGCCAGCAGCTTGGATTTGGGGACAGGGTCCTACGAG. Translated, it gives CASSLDLGTGSYE. The whole CDR3 sequence is CASSLDLGTGSYEQYF.

The sample holds many counts of this clone. The read falls 3 residues short of the CDR3 end, and the missing part is taken from the germline J gene. The chain recombines TRBV29-1 with TRBJ2-5; D is possibly TRBD1 (6 bases). Germline V lookup: CDR1 SQVTM, CDR2 ANQGSEA. Trimming stripped 4 bases from V and 4 bases from J, with 22 bases between. This CDR3 comprises 16 residues. CDR3 sequence reads: CSVAPMGALLGETQYF. The CDR3 bases that were read are TGCAGCGTTGCCCCCATGGGGGCCCTACTCGGAGAGACC.